The rows below give T cell receptor beta chains drawn from one sample of a study of cytomegalovirus exposure and HLA in healthy donors. Method: immunoSEQ multiplex PCR; TCRdb's copy keeps in-frame clones and lacks some. The table shows about 130,000 clones, with 65% to 80% occurring only once. Sequenced sample: PBMCs. The receptor set was obtained from a man aged 35 to 55 in good health and CMV-seropositive. CDR3s include the opening cysteine and the closing phenylalanine or tryptophan. Fields, in order: D gene, V gene, J gene, CDR3 length, clone size, CDR3 protein, CDR3 DNA. The D gene is left open where the match is weak. Clone size is stated in some rows and not others, as once, few, many or a class when expanded.

d_call: .; v_call: TRBV27; j_call: TRBJ2-3; cdr3_length: 14; clone_size: .; cdr3_aa: CASSLDISTDTQYF; cdr3_nt: TGTGCCAGCAGTTTGGACATTTCCACAGATACGCAGTATTTT
d_call: .; v_call: TRBV15; j_call: TRBJ1-5; cdr3_length: 14; clone_size: .; cdr3_aa: CATSRGGGNQPQHF; cdr3_nt: TGTGCCACCAGCAGAGGGGGGGGCAATCAGCCCCAGCATTTT
d_call: .; v_call: TRBV2; j_call: TRBJ1-5; cdr3_length: 12; clone_size: .; cdr3_aa: CASSEGAGHQHF; cdr3_nt: TGTGCCAGCAGTGAAGGTGCAGGGCACCAGCATTTT
d_call: TRBD2; v_call: TRBV28; j_call: TRBJ2-4; cdr3_length: 19; clone_size: .; cdr3_aa: CASSDGTSGRAVGKNIQYF; cdr3_nt: TGTGCCAGCAGCGACGGGACTAGCGGGAGGGCCGTCGGCAAAAACATTCAGTACTTC
d_call: .; v_call: TRBV7-8; j_call: TRBJ1-2; cdr3_length: 15; clone_size: .; cdr3_aa: CASSPLGPRDYGYTF; cdr3_nt: TGTGCCAGCAGCCCGCTAGGGCCGAGGGACTATGGCTACACCTTC
d_call: .; v_call: TRBV27; j_call: TRBJ1-1; cdr3_length: 15; clone_size: .; cdr3_aa: CASSFRRTANTEAFF; cdr3_nt: TGTGCCAGCAGTTTCCGCCGGACAGCGAACACTGAAGCTTTCTTT
d_call: .; v_call: TRBV6-1; j_call: TRBJ2-7; cdr3_length: 15; clone_size: .; cdr3_aa: CASRAGLASRNEQYF; cdr3_nt: TGTGCCAGCAGGGCGGGGTTGGCCTCTCGGAACGAGCAGTACTTC
d_call: .; v_call: TRBV27; j_call: TRBJ2-7; cdr3_length: 15; clone_size: .; cdr3_aa: CASSSSGLPTYEQYF; cdr3_nt: TGTGCCAGCAGTTCCTCGGGACTCCCAACCTACGAGCAGTACTTC
d_call: .; v_call: TRBV9; j_call: TRBJ1-1; cdr3_length: 13; clone_size: .; cdr3_aa: CASSVGSGTEAFF; cdr3_nt: TGTGCCAGCAGCGTAGGGAGTGGGACTGAAGCTTTCTTT
d_call: TRBD2; v_call: TRBV5-4; j_call: TRBJ2-2; cdr3_length: 16; clone_size: .; cdr3_aa: CASSLVGGRETGELFF; cdr3_nt: TGTGCCAGCAGCTTAGTCGGCGGGAGGGAAACCGGGGAGCTGTTTTTT
d_call: .; v_call: TRBV27; j_call: TRBJ2-5; cdr3_length: 13; clone_size: .; cdr3_aa: CASSRPGQETQYF; cdr3_nt: TGTGCCAGCAGCCGGCCGGGCCAAGAGACCCAGTACTTC
d_call: TRBD2; v_call: TRBV5-1; j_call: TRBJ2-5; cdr3_length: 15; clone_size: .; cdr3_aa: CASTPLGTGGETQYF; cdr3_nt: TGCGCCAGCACTCCTTTGGGGACGGGGGGAGAGACCCAGTACTTC
d_call: TRBD1; v_call: TRBV29-1; j_call: TRBJ1-4; cdr3_length: 12; clone_size: few; cdr3_aa: CSVRDSLEKLFF; cdr3_nt: TGCAGCGTTCGGGACAGCCTGGAAAAACTGTTTTTT
d_call: .; v_call: TRBV20-1; j_call: TRBJ1-4; cdr3_length: 11; clone_size: .; cdr3_aa: CSARDRGKLFF; cdr3_nt: TGCAGTGCTAGAGATCGAGGAAAACTGTTTTTT
d_call: .; v_call: TRBV4-2; j_call: TRBJ2-7; cdr3_length: 17; clone_size: once; cdr3_aa: CASSQVQGTQLRYEQYF; cdr3_nt: TGTGCCAGCAGCCAAGTTCAGGGGACCCAGTTAAGATACGAGCAGTACTTC